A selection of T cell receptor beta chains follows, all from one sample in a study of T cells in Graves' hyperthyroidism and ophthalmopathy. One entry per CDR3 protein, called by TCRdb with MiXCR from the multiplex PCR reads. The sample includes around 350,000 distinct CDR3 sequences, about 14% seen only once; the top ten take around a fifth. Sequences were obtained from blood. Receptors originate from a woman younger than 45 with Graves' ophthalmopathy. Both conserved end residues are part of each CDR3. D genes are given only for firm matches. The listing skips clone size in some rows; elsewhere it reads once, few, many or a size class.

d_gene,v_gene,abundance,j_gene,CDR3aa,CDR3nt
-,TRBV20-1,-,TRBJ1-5,CRYGDPGGNQPQHF,TGCAGATACGGAGATCCAGGAGGGAATCAGCCCCAGCATTTT
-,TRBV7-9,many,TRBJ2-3,CASSLALDTQYF,TGTGCCAGCAGCTTAGCATTAGATACGCAGTATTTT
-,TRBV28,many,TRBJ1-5,CASSLSPGFQPQHF,TGTGCCAGCAGTCTTTCCCCAGGGTTTCAGCCCCAGCATTTT
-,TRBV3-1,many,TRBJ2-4,CASSQVPGKNIQYF,TGTGCCAGCAGCCAAGTCCCGGGCAAAAACATTCAGTACTTC
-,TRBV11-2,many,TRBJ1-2,CASSLGSGDWDGYTF,TGTGCCAGCAGCTTAGGGTCGGGGGATTGGGATGGCTACACCTTC
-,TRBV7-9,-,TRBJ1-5,CASSFGVSQPQHF,TGTGCCAGCAGCTTTGGGGTCAGTCAGCCCCAGCATTTT
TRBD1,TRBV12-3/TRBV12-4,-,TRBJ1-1,CASSFLPGQLAFF,TGTGCCAGCAGTTTTTTGCCGGGACAGTTGGCTTTCTTT
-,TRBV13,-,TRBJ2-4,CASSLVRAKNIQYF,TGTGCCAGCAGCTTGGTAAGGGCCAAAAACATTCAGTACTTC
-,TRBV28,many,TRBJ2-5,CASSFRVTLGVTQYF,TGTGCCAGCAGTTTTAGAGTGACGCTGGGGGTGACCCAGTACTTC
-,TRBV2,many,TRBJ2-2,CASMQGRTGELFF,TGTGCCAGCATGCAGGGGCGCACCGGGGAGCTGTTTTTT
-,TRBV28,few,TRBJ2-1,CASNGLAEDTYNGQFF,TGTGCCAGCAATGGGTTAGCGGAGGATACCTACAATGGGCAGTTCTTC
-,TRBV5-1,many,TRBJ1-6,CASSLEGGSYNSPLHF,TGCGCCAGCAGCTTGGAGGGAGGCTCCTATAATTCACCCCTCCACTTT
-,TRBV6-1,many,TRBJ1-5,CASRPGNSNQPQHF,TGTGCCAGCAGACCGGGTAATTCTAATCAGCCCCAGCATTTT
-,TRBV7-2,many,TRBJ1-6,CASSFRDIDSPLHF,TGTGCCAGCAGCTTCCGGGACATTGATTCACCCCTCCACTTT
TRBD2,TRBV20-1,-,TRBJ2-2,CSARERGRGANTGELFF,TGCAGTGCTAGAGAGCGTGGGCGGGGGGCTAACACCGGGGAGCTGTTTTTT
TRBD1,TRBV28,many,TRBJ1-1,CASTPDRGRHTEAFF,TGTGCCAGCACCCCCGACAGGGGTAGACACACTGAAGCTTTCTTT
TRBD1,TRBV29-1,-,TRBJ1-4,CSVLRQGIGKLFF,TGCAGCGTTCTTCGACAGGGCATCGGAAAACTGTTTTTT
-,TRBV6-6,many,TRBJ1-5,CASSYSSSSEGQPQHF,TGTGCCAGCAGTTACTCATCCTCCAGCGAAGGTCAGCCCCAGCATTTT
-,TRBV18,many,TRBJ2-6,CASAESPGVRPGANVLTF,TGTGCCAGCGCCGAAAGTCCGGGGGTAAGGCCTGGGGCCAACGTCCTGACTTTC
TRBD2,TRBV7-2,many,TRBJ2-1,CASSYAGTSRDNEQFF,TGTGCCAGCAGCTACGCCGGGACTAGCAGGGACAATGAGCAGTTCTTC
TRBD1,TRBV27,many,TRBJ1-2,CASSYRTGLGYTF,TGTGCCAGCAGTTATCGGACAGGATTAGGCTACACCTTC
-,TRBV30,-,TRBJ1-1,CAWREQEMNTEAFF,TGTGCCTGGAGGGAACAGGAAATGAACACTGAAGCTTTCTTT
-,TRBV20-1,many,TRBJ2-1,CSASNGDEQFF,TGCAGTGCTAGTAATGGAGATGAGCAGTTCTTC
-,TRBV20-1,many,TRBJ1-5,CSATKFPPYSNQPQHF,TGCAGTGCTACCAAGTTTCCTCCATATAGCAATCAGCCCCAGCATTTT
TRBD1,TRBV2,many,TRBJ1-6,CASTKGQIGPDSPLHF,TGTGCCAGCACAAAGGGACAGATTGGACCTGATTCACCCCTCCACTTT
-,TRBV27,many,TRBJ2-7,CASSLSLDSEQYF,TGTGCCAGCAGTTTATCCTTGGACAGCGAGCAGTACTTC
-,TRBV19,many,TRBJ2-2,CATGTGELFF,TGTGCCACCGGCACCGGGGAGCTGTTTTTT
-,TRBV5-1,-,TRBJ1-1,CASRKDLITEAFF,TGCGCCAGCAGGAAGGACCTAATCACTGAAGCTTTCTTT
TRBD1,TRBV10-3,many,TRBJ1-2,CAISGPRDRGYGYTF,TGTGCCATCAGTGGCCCCCGGGACAGGGGATATGGCTACACCTTC
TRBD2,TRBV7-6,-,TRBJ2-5,CASSSGTSGGSETQYF,TGTGCCAGCAGCTCCGGGACTAGCGGGGGTTCGGAGACCCAGTACTTC
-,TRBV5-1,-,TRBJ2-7,CASSLSDSTYEQYF,TGCGCCAGCAGCTTGTCGGACAGTACCTACGAGCAGTACTTC
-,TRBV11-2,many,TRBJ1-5,CASSLEGMGGEPQHF,TGTGCCAGCAGCTTAGAAGGGATGGGGGGTGAGCCCCAGCATTTT
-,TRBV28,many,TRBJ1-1,CASSSPADSKGAEAFF,TGTGCCAGCAGTTCGCCAGCGGACAGTAAAGGCGCTGAAGCTTTCTTT
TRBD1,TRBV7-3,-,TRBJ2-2,CASSYLGQGTGELFF,TGTGCCAGCAGCTATCTGGGACAGGGAACCGGGGAGCTGTTTTTT
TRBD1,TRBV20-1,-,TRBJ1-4,CSASWTGDVVTNEKLFF,TGCAGTGCTTCCTGGACAGGTGATGTAGTAACTAATGAAAAACTGTTTTTT
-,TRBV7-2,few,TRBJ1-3,CASSLDTGNTIYF,TGTGCCAGCAGCTTAGATACTGGAAACACCATATATTTT
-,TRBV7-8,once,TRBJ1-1,CASSFRGEVNTEAFF,TGTGCCAGCAGCTTTCGAGGGGAAGTAAACACTGAAGCTTTCTTT
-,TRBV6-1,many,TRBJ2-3,CASGDGLWSSTDTQYF,TGTGCCAGCGGTGATGGACTATGGTCTAGCACAGATACGCAGTATTTT
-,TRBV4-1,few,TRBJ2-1,CASSQDGTGRNEQFF,TGCGCCAGCAGCCAAGATGGTACAGGGCGGAATGAGCAGTTCTTC
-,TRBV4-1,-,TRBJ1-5,CASSLRVSQPQHF,TGCGCCAGCAGCCTCCGAGTTTCTCAGCCCCAGCATTTT
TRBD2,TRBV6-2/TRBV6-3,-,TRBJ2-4,CASRSVAGAKNIQYF,TGTGCCAGCCGGAGTGTAGCGGGGGCCAAAAACATTCAGTACTTC
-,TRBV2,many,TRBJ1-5,CASSGRNSYQPQHF,TGTGCCAGCAGTGGGCGGAATTCATATCAGCCCCAGCATTTT
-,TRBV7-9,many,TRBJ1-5,CASSVGFPNQPQHF,TGTGCCAGCAGCGTGGGGTTTCCCAATCAGCCCCAGCATTTT
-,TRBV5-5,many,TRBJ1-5,CASSFQVDSSQPQHF,TGTGCCAGCAGCTTCCAAGTAGACTCTAGTCAGCCCCAGCATTTT
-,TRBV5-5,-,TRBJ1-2,CASSREWDTTNYGYTF,TGTGCCAGCAGCCGAGAATGGGACACAACTAACTATGGCTACACCTTC
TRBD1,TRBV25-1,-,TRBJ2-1,CASSDALGTGGSYNEQFF,TGTGCCAGCAGTGACGCCCTAGGGACAGGTGGATCCTACAATGAGCAGTTCTTC
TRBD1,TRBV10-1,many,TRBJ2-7,CASSESLDRGYEQYF,TGCGCCAGCAGTGAGTCTCTGGACAGGGGCTACGAGCAGTACTTC
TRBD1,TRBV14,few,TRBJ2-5,CASSLRGHYQETQYF,TGTGCCAGCAGTCTAAGGGGGCACTATCAAGAGACCCAGTACTTC